This entry is about one T cell receptor (beta chain). Trimming cost V 2 bases and J 5 bases; bases outside gene matches: 12. Germline-derived CDR1 and CDR2 are SGHTA and FQGTGA. The CDR3 contains 17 residues. These data are taken from a study of blood T cell repertoires in COVID-19. Only in-frame clones appear in the TCRdb table, and some are missing; sequencing was by immunoSEQ multiplex PCR. There are about 200,000 clones in the sample; about 90% occur only once, and more than 2% lies in the top ten. The chain uses TRBV7-3 and TRBJ2-7; 10 nucleotides align to TRBD1. The sequenced material came from PBMCs or T cells enriched from blood (not recorded which). This clonotype originated in a woman in her thirties who had recovered from COVID-19. In DNA, the CDR3 is TGTGCCAGCAGCTTATCGGCCCCGACAGGGGGCCAGGACGAGCAGTACTTC. It specifies CASSLSAPTGGQDEQYF.